The rows below give T cell receptor beta chains drawn from one sample of a study of T cell repertoires in cytomegalovirus infection. One entry per CDR3 protein, called by TCRdb with MiXCR from the reads. The sample consists of roughly 700,000 distinct CDR3 sequences, 33% of them appearing once. Antigen specificity for these receptors is unknown. Sequencing used cultured PBMCs, obtained from culture after CMV antigen stimulation. Receptors were obtained from a human donor in good health (CMV status not recorded). Some clones in this sample may be carry-over from other donors' samples. The CDR3 runs from the conserved cysteine through the conserved F or W. A D gene is named only where the DNA matches it firmly. The size field is filled for only some rows; it gives once, few, many or a size class.

CDR3nt: TGTGCCAGCGGGACCACAGGGGGGGACAACACCGGGGAGCTGTTTTTT
CDR3aa: CASGTTGGDNTGELFF
d_gene: NA
abundance: NA
j_gene: TRBJ2-2
v_gene: TRBV28

CDR3nt: TGTGCCAGCAGTCGCGGGGGGACAGGGACCTACGAGCAGTACTTC
CDR3aa: CASSRGGTGTYEQYF
d_gene: NA
abundance: few
j_gene: TRBJ2-7
v_gene: TRBV6-1

CDR3nt: TGTGCCAGCTCGTCGGACGTTGAAGCTTTCTTT
CDR3aa: CASSSDVEAFF
d_gene: NA
abundance: few
j_gene: TRBJ1-1
v_gene: TRBV2

CDR3nt: TGTGCCAGCAGCTCAATTGCAGGGGACCCCAACACTGAAGCTTTCTTT
CDR3aa: CASSSIAGDPNTEAFF
d_gene: NA
abundance: few
j_gene: TRBJ1-1
v_gene: TRBV7-8

CDR3nt: TGTGCCAGCAGCTTAGGGGGAGGGCCAGATGAGCAGTTCTTC
CDR3aa: CASSLGGGPDEQFF
d_gene: TRBD2
abundance: NA
j_gene: TRBJ2-1
v_gene: TRBV7-6

CDR3nt: TGCAGTGCTAGAGATCAGTTACTAGCGGGAGAGACCCAGTACTTC
CDR3aa: CSARDQLLAGETQYF
d_gene: TRBD2
abundance: NA
j_gene: TRBJ2-5
v_gene: TRBV20-1

CDR3nt: TGTGCCAGCAGCTTAGCGAGACAGGGGAGCTACGAGCAGTACTTC
CDR3aa: CASSLARQGSYEQYF
d_gene: TRBD1
abundance: few
j_gene: TRBJ2-7
v_gene: TRBV7-8

CDR3nt: TGTGCCAGCAGCGGGACACAGGGCCGCACAGATACGCAGTATTTT
CDR3aa: CASSGTQGRTDTQYF
d_gene: NA
abundance: few
j_gene: TRBJ2-3
v_gene: TRBV7-6

CDR3nt: TGTGCCAGTACCTCTCCCGGGACATACCCCTACGAGCAGTACTTC
CDR3aa: CASTSPGTYPYEQYF
d_gene: NA
abundance: once
j_gene: TRBJ2-7
v_gene: TRBV19

CDR3nt: TGTGCCAGCAGCTACCGACAGGGGAATGGCTACACCTTC
CDR3aa: CASSYRQGNGYTF
d_gene: TRBD1
abundance: NA
j_gene: TRBJ1-2
v_gene: TRBV7-4

CDR3nt: TGTGCCAGCAGAAACCTAGAAACGGGCCTCAATGAGCAGTTCTTC
CDR3aa: CASRNLETGLNEQFF
d_gene: NA
abundance: NA
j_gene: TRBJ2-1
v_gene: TRBV28

CDR3nt: TGTGCCAGTAGTATCGCCGGGACAGGGGCCACGGAGACCCAGTACTTC
CDR3aa: CASSIAGTGATETQYF
d_gene: TRBD1
abundance: NA
j_gene: TRBJ2-5
v_gene: TRBV19

CDR3nt: TGCGCCAGCAGCCCCGTCGGGGGAGGGGAGACCCAGTACTTC
CDR3aa: CASSPVGGGETQYF
d_gene: TRBD2
abundance: NA
j_gene: TRBJ2-5
v_gene: TRBV4-1

CDR3nt: TGTGCCAGCAGTCCTTGGACAGGGGGCAACGAGCAGTACTTC
CDR3aa: CASSPWTGGNEQYF
d_gene: TRBD1
abundance: few
j_gene: TRBJ2-7
v_gene: TRBV28

CDR3nt: TGTGCCAGCAGTCCTACCCCCACTCTGGGCAGGATCGCCTACGAGCAGTACTTC
CDR3aa: CASSPTPTLGRIAYEQYF
d_gene: NA
abundance: once
j_gene: TRBJ2-7
v_gene: TRBV27

CDR3nt: TGTGCCACCAGCCGGGGAGGGGGCCACATGAACACTGAAGCTTTCTTT
CDR3aa: CATSRGGGHMNTEAFF
d_gene: TRBD1
abundance: few
j_gene: TRBJ1-1
v_gene: TRBV15

CDR3nt: TGTGCCAGCAGCTCCGGGGGGGAGCCAGATACGCAGTATTTT
CDR3aa: CASSSGGEPDTQYF
d_gene: TRBD2
abundance: NA
j_gene: TRBJ2-3
v_gene: TRBV5-4

CDR3nt: TGTGCCAGCTCACCGCCGGGACAGGGAGGGCAGCCCCAGCATTTT
CDR3aa: CASSPPGQGGQPQHF
d_gene: TRBD1
abundance: many
j_gene: TRBJ1-5
v_gene: TRBV18

CDR3nt: TGTGCCAGCTCACCATTAGAGACAGACACTGAAGCTTTCTTT
CDR3aa: CASSPLETDTEAFF
d_gene: NA
abundance: few
j_gene: TRBJ1-1
v_gene: TRBV18

CDR3nt: TGTGCTTCGGGGACAGGGGCCTACGAGCAGTACTTC
CDR3aa: CASGTGAYEQYF
d_gene: TRBD1
abundance: NA
j_gene: TRBJ2-7
v_gene: TRBV15

CDR3nt: TGTGCCAGCAGCTTACGTGGTAGTGGCAGCACAGATACGCAGTATTTT
CDR3aa: CASSLRGSGSTDTQYF
d_gene: NA
abundance: many
j_gene: TRBJ2-3
v_gene: TRBV7-6

CDR3nt: TGTGCCAGCAGCTTAGCCCACGGCTACGAGCAGTACTTC
CDR3aa: CASSLAHGYEQYF
d_gene: NA
abundance: few
j_gene: TRBJ2-7
v_gene: TRBV7-6

CDR3nt: TGCAGTGCTAGGTCTGACTCCTACGAGCAGTACTTC
CDR3aa: CSARSDSYEQYF
d_gene: NA
abundance: few
j_gene: TRBJ2-7
v_gene: TRBV20-1

CDR3nt: TGTGCCAGCAGCCCCCCGGGGGCGGGACCCAGCAATGAGCAGTTCTTC
CDR3aa: CASSPPGAGPSNEQFF
d_gene: NA
abundance: many
j_gene: TRBJ2-1
v_gene: TRBV7-6

CDR3nt: TGCAGTGCTTTGGGACTAGCGGGGTACAATGAGCAGTTCTTC
CDR3aa: CSALGLAGYNEQFF
d_gene: TRBD2
abundance: NA
j_gene: TRBJ2-1
v_gene: TRBV20-1

CDR3nt: TGTGCCAGCAGCTCCCTCCGTGGCTCCGGGGCCAAAAACATTCAGTACTTC
CDR3aa: CASSSLRGSGAKNIQYF
d_gene: NA
abundance: NA
j_gene: TRBJ2-4
v_gene: TRBV11-2

CDR3nt: TGTGCCAGCAGCTTATCTGGGAACGGGGAGCTGTTTTTT
CDR3aa: CASSLSGNGELFF
d_gene: NA
abundance: few
j_gene: TRBJ2-2
v_gene: TRBV7-7

CDR3nt: TGCAGTGCCCAAGGACAGTCCCTTAACAATGAAAAACTGTTTTTT
CDR3aa: CSAQGQSLNNEKLFF
d_gene: NA
abundance: NA
j_gene: TRBJ1-4
v_gene: TRBV20-1

CDR3nt: TGTGCCAGCAGATGGACTAGCGGGGGTGAGCAGTTCTTC
CDR3aa: CASRWTSGGEQFF
d_gene: TRBD2
abundance: few
j_gene: TRBJ2-1
v_gene: TRBV6-1

CDR3nt: TGTGCCAGCGGAAACAGGAGATTCGCCCAGCATTTT
CDR3aa: CASGNRRFAQHF
d_gene: NA
abundance: few
j_gene: TRBJ1-5
v_gene: TRBV12-3/TRBV12-4

CDR3nt: TGTGCCAGCAGCGGTCCCGGGACTAGCGGGTTAAACTACAATGAGCAGTTCTTC
CDR3aa: CASSGPGTSGLNYNEQFF
d_gene: TRBD2
abundance: few
j_gene: TRBJ2-1
v_gene: TRBV7-2

CDR3nt: TGTGCCAGCGCGCAGCTACAGGGTAGTTCGGATGGCTACACCTTC
CDR3aa: CASAQLQGSSDGYTF
d_gene: NA
abundance: NA
j_gene: TRBJ1-2
v_gene: TRBV2

CDR3nt: TGTGCCAGCAGCCCTTCGAGAGGCACAGATACGCAGTATTTT
CDR3aa: CASSPSRGTDTQYF
d_gene: NA
abundance: many
j_gene: TRBJ2-3
v_gene: TRBV7-2

CDR3nt: TGCGCCAGCAAGGGGGGCTACGAGCAGTACTTC
CDR3aa: CASKGGYEQYF
d_gene: NA
abundance: NA
j_gene: TRBJ2-7
v_gene: TRBV10-2

CDR3nt: TGTGCCAGCAGCATAGCAAGGACTAGCGGGAGTAGCGAGCAGTACTTC
CDR3aa: CASSIARTSGSSEQYF
d_gene: TRBD2
abundance: NA
j_gene: TRBJ2-7
v_gene: TRBV11-2

CDR3nt: TGTGCCAGCAGCTTAGTAGACAGCAGCACCTACGAGCAGTACTTC
CDR3aa: CASSLVDSSTYEQYF
d_gene: NA
abundance: NA
j_gene: TRBJ2-7
v_gene: TRBV7-2

CDR3nt: TGTGCCAGCAGCTCCCCCCAGGGGCTTGCTATGGTAGCCCAGTACTTC
CDR3aa: CASSSPQGLAMVAQYF
d_gene: NA
abundance: NA
j_gene: TRBJ2-5
v_gene: TRBV7-2

CDR3nt: TGTGCCAGCAGGCAAGCCGGTAGTTATGAGCAGTTCTTC
CDR3aa: CASRQAGSYEQFF
d_gene: NA
abundance: few
j_gene: TRBJ2-1
v_gene: TRBV12-3/TRBV12-4

CDR3nt: TGTGCCAGCAGCTTTCCCCGGACAGGGAACAATCCACTATACAATGAGCAGTTCTTC
CDR3aa: CASSFPRTGNNPLYNEQFF
d_gene: TRBD1
abundance: few
j_gene: TRBJ2-1
v_gene: TRBV11-2

CDR3nt: TGTGCCAGCAACCGAAGGGGTGAGCAGTTCTTC
CDR3aa: CASNRRGEQFF
d_gene: NA
abundance: few
j_gene: TRBJ2-1
v_gene: TRBV2

CDR3nt: TGCAGTGCTAGGGAAGGGAGTGAGAGCAATCAGCCCCAGCATTTT
CDR3aa: CSAREGSESNQPQHF
d_gene: NA
abundance: few
j_gene: TRBJ1-5
v_gene: TRBV20-1

CDR3nt: TGTGCCAGCAGCCCGAGACTAGCGGGAGGGCCTTACAATGAGCAGTTCTTC
CDR3aa: CASSPRLAGGPYNEQFF
d_gene: TRBD2
abundance: NA
j_gene: TRBJ2-1
v_gene: TRBV7-4